This T cell receptor beta chain appears in the sequencing data of a study of CXCR3-negative and CXCR3-positive naive CD8 T cells. Germline V gene lookup returns CDR1 SQVTM and CDR2 ANQGSEA. This CDR3 spans 13 amino acids. Notes on this clonotype: What it binds is not known.

TRB cDNA libraries were made by UMI-labeled 5' RACE. TCRdb processed the 5' RACE reads again and assigns one entry to each CDR3 protein, with no DNA. Its listing shows over 5,500 distinct CDR3 sequences. The study, taken as a whole, reports: Cryopreserved cells showed partially decreased CXCR3 expression, and most assays used fresh PBMCs. Similar TRBV-TRBJ gene usage was seen in naive CXCR3-negative and CXCR3-positive cells, but not in memory cells. More hydrophobic TRB CDR3s were found in CXCR3-positive naive cells than in CXCR3-negative naive cells.

The source of this sequence is a human donor in good health. Some clones in this sample may be carry-over from other donors' samples. The rearrangement joins TRBV29-1 to TRBJ2-7. The source material was naive CXCR3- CD8+ T cells from blood. Subset here: CD45RO-CCR7+CD27+CD95- naive CD8+ T cells lacking CXCR3 (TNR3-). This CDR3 is CSVEEAGNYEQYF.